Sequencing of this TCR beta chain was carried out in a study of blood T cell repertoires in COVID-19. About the study: Italy, Spain and the United States were the sources of the convalescent and acute COVID-19 samples. The analysed material was cDNA or gDNA that came from T cells, B-cell-depleted T cells, or PBMCs.

In the source study's methods: Amplification with reference gene primers provided the estimates of nucleated cell counts. The table came from immunoSEQ multiplex PCR; TCRdb's copy has only in-frame clones and leaves some out. Clone size and V and J calls were adopted from that table, with D and trimming inferred from the DNA. The table lists roughly 130,000 clones, roughly 86% of them singletons. Ages ranged from roughly 18 to 100 years, with residence in around 24 US areas. This receptor was identified in a woman in her fifties or sixties with acute COVID-19. Material: PBMCs or T cells enriched from blood (not recorded which).

Here the CDR3 reads CASSWGASGTQQFF. The CDR3 region has the DNA TGTGCCAGCAGCTGGGGGGCTAGCGGGACCCAGCAGTTCTTC. V is TRBV11-2 and J is TRBJ2-1; 9 bases agree with TRBD2. The CDR3 runs 14 residues. V was pared by 4 bases and J by 11 bases, with 9 bases of the junction left unmatched. CDR1 is SGHAT and CDR2 is FQNNGV in the germline V gene.